The source of this TCR beta chain is a study of CD8+ T cells in alopecia areata. Extraction and reverse transcription of RNA yielded cDNA as the sequencing template. TCRdb keeps only in-frame clones here, not all; method: immunoSEQ multiplex PCR. The sample includes over 150,000 clones, around 50% of them seen just once. V was trimmed by 2 bases and J by 0 bases, leaving 9 bases between them. This CDR3 is built from 15 residues. Per the germline V gene, CDR1 is SGHTA and CDR2 is FQGNSA. The TCR sequence derives from a human donor in good health. The specimen sequenced was CD8+ T cells sorted from blood. The chain combines TRBV7-2 with TRBJ2-3; D is unresolved. As DNA, the CDR3 is TGTGCCAGCAGCTTACGGCGAGCTAGCACAGATACGCAGTATTTT. Encoded protein: CASSLRRASTDTQYF.